The next 12 T cell receptor beta chains were all read from a single sample in a study of shared clonotypes between healthy human individuals. Clones were sequenced by immunoSEQ multiplex PCR, and TCRdb holds only the in-frame ones, with some missing. The sample contains 1,500,000 or so clones, around 98.5% of which appear only once. The sequencing sample was made of naive CD4+ T cells sorted from blood. Subset defined: CD45RA+ positively selected. Source of these receptors: a man in his thirties or forties in good health.

This clone was recorded once. The chain combines TRBV9 with TRBJ1-1; D is perhaps TRBD1 (6 bases). The germline V and J ends were trimmed by 0 bases and 3 bases, with 18 bases remaining between them. The CDR3 loop spans 17 amino acids. Germline assignment: CDR1 SGDLS and CDR2 YYNGEE. The CDR3 is CASSVATQGRTHTEAFF. In DNA form, the CDR3 reads TGTGCCAGCAGCGTAGCTACCCAGGGGCGGACGCACACTGAAGCTTTCTTT.

The chain recombines TRBV11-2 with TRBJ2-1; D perhaps matches TRBD2 (6 bases). The length of the CDR3 is 12 residues. Per germline, CDR1 SGHAT and CDR2 FQNNGV. V was trimmed by 1 base and J by 9 bases, leaving 7 bases between them. This CDR3 is CASSLAGVEQFF. The CDR3 DNA sequence: TGTGCCAGCAGCTTAGCGGGAGTTGAGCAGTTCTTC.

The chain recombines TRBV4-3 with TRBJ2-7; no reliable D call. This CDR3 is 15 amino acids long. The germline V gene encodes CDR1 LGHNA and CDR2 YSLEER. Trimming pared 0 bases from V and 6 bases from J, leaving 15 bases between. The CDR3 region has the DNA TGCGCCAGCAGCCAAGATTTGCTCTCCGTCTCCGAGCAGTACTTC. The encoded protein is CASSQDLLSVSEQYF.

For the CDR3, the DNA is TGTGCCAGCAGTGACTTCCCCGACACCGGGGAGCTGTTTTTT. It is translated as CASSDFPDTGELFF. V and J are TRBV6-4 and TRBJ2-2; D gene uncertain. Trimming shortened V by 1 base and J by 3 bases, and 6 bases separated the two germline ends. The CDR3 loop spans 14 amino acids. The germline CDR1 and CDR2 sequences are MRHNA and SNTAGT.

V gene TRBV7-8 combines with J gene TRBJ1-2; possibly TRBD1 for D (5 bases). The CDR3 covers 15 residues. Germline V gene sequence: CDR1 SGHVS, CDR2 FQNEAQ. Deletions cut 0 bases from V and 2 bases from J, with 10 bases between. The CDR3 DNA reads TGTGCCAGCAGCTTAGCGGCAGGGCAGAACTATGGCTACACCTTC. This sequence encodes CASSLAAGQNYGYTF.

The chain links TRBV10-3 to TRBJ1-2, with 7 bases matching TRBD1. This CDR3 contains 15 residues. Trimming took 2 bases from V and 0 from J; bases not matched to a gene: 3. In germline, CDR1 is ENHRY, CDR2 SYGVKD. CDR3 DNA: TGTGCCATCAGTGAGGGACAGGTAGCTAACTATGGCTACACCTTC. As protein: CAISEGQVANYGYTF.

The rearrangement joins TRBV29-1 to TRBJ1-1, with D tentatively TRBD1 (5 bases). The CDR3 sequence is 12 residues long. Germline V gene sequence: CDR1 SQVTM, CDR2 ANQGSEA. V lost 2 bases and J 7 bases, leaving 11 bases between the germline ends. The CDR3: CSVEIEGSEAFF. In DNA, the CDR3 is TGCAGCGTTGAAATTGAGGGGAGTGAAGCTTTCTTT.

In its sample, this clone was seen once. This chain links TRBV5-4 with TRBJ2-7; D is possibly TRBD1 or TRBD2 (6 bases each). The ends were cut back, 4 bases at V and 4 bases at J, with 18 bases in the middle. The CDR3 sequence is 15 residues long. Germline CDR1 is SGHNT and CDR2 is YYREEE (reference sequence). This CDR3 reads CASSHRQEGRYEQYF. DNA for the CDR3: TGTGCCAGCAGCCACCGACAGGAGGGTCGATACGAGCAGTACTTC.

The V and J genes are TRBV27 and TRBJ2-1, with 7 bases that match TRBD1. This CDR3 spans 18 amino acids. The germline V gene has CDR1 MNHEY and CDR2 SMNVEV (reference sequence). With V trimmed by 5 bases and J by 0 bases, 13 bases remained unmatched. The CDR3 protein is CASSATRGKASSYNEQFF. In DNA, the CDR3 is TGTGCCAGCAGTGCGACCAGGGGGAAGGCAAGCTCCTACAATGAGCAGTTCTTC.

The chain carries TRBV11-2 and TRBJ2-1; D perhaps matches TRBD1 (6 bases). The CDR3 length is 15 residues. Germline values: CDR1 SGHAT, CDR2 FQNNGV. V shed 2 bases and J shed 15 bases, with 23 bases lying between them. CDR3: CASSLTTPQGTPGFF. For the CDR3, the DNA is TGTGCCAGCAGCTTAACCACCCCACAGGGAACTCCTGGGTTCTTC. Full variable domain (remainder filled in from reference TRBV11-2 and TRBJ2-1): EAGVAQSPRYKIIEKRQSVAFWCNPISGHATLYWYQQILGQGPKLLIQFQNNGVVDDSQLPKDRFSAERLKGVDSTLKIQPAKLEDSAVYLCASSLTTPQGTPGFFGPGTRLTVL.

The chain recombines TRBV28 with TRBJ1-4, with D uncertain. Deletions cut 3 bases from V and 7 bases from J, with 9 bases between. The CDR3 is 13 amino acids. The V gene's germline CDR1 is MDHEN and CDR2 SYDVKM. DNA of the CDR3: TGTGCCAGCAGTTTTATAATGGCTGAAAAACTGTTTTTT. This sequence encodes CASSFIMAEKLFF.

CDR3 sequence: CASSLTRLDGEQYF. DNA for the CDR3: TGTGCCAGCAGCTTGACCAGACTGGACGGGGAGCAGTACTTC. This chain uses TRBV5-4 with TRBJ2-7; the D is unclear. Germline V gene data show CDR1 as SGHNT and CDR2 as YYREEE (reference sequence). This CDR3 contains 14 residues. Deletions cut 1 base from V and 7 bases from J, with 15 bases between.